This TCR beta chain came from a study of regulatory T cells in long-lasting Graves disease. The study, taken as a whole, reports: With persistent disease, TRBV28, TRBJ1-2 and TRBJ2-5 were the favored segments. The TCR repertoire of persistent Graves' patients was less diverse than that of newly diagnosed ones.

Construction of TCR beta libraries relied on iRepertoire HTBI primers and on Arm-PCR targeting CDR3 regions. TCRdb fed the multiplex PCR reads into MiXCR, producing one record per CDR3 protein. The sample includes 350,000 to 400,000 distinct CDR3 sequences, roughly a sixth of them seen just once. This clonotype was counted many times. The antigen is not known. The length of the CDR3 is 16 residues. In germline, CDR1 is SNHLY, CDR2 FYNNEI. Trimming pared 4 bases from V and 3 bases from J, leaving 15 bases between. Time point noted: newly diagnosed GD, antithyroid drugs for less than 3 months. Preparation of the TCR library used RNA extracted from PBMCs.

The chain uses TRBV2 and TRBJ2-2; perhaps TRBD1 as D (5 bases). The specimen comprised peripheral blood mononuclear cells (PBMCs), sampled at new diagnosis, from a patient treated with antithyroid drugs. The clonotype originates from a female donor with Graves disease. CDR3 loop: CASSADRKGDTGELFF. CDR3 coding DNA: TGTGCCAGCAGTGCGGACCGGAAAGGGGACACCGGGGAGCTGTTTTTT.